This TCR beta chain was captured by sequencing in a study of shared clonotypes between healthy human individuals. Overall study: The donor group consisted of two women and three men, aged 18 to 49. Each donor contributed plates that comprised three CD4 naive, three CD4 memory, two CD8 naive and one CD8 memory.

CDR3 size: 13 residues. From germline, CDR1 is MNHEY and CDR2 SVGAGI. Trimming took off 4 bases at V and 5 bases at J, with 9 bases between the two ends. It was CD45RO-negative cells, positively selected for CCR7, that made up naive CD8 cells, with terminally differentiated effector memory CD45RA+ cells excluded. The healthy adult donors were HIV-negative and reported no recent acute infections or vaccinations. Genomic DNA of each subset was evenly split across several immunoSEQ plates. Profiled with immunoSEQ multiplex PCR; TCRdb holds only in-frame clones, not every one. The sample carries roughly 2 million clones, about 95% recorded once.

Sequenced material: naive CD8+ T cells sorted from blood. This chain joins TRBV6-5 and TRBJ1-5; D not resolved. This sequence originates from a man aged 18-30 years in good health. In nucleotides, the CDR3 is TGTGCCAGCAGTTCTGACTTCGATCAGCCCCAGCATTTT. It specifies CASSSDFDQPQHF.